The clone carrying this TCR beta chain was seen ten or more times. The record originates from a study of regulatory T cells in long-lasting Graves disease. Time point in this sample: newly diagnosed GD, antithyroid drugs for less than 3 months. PBMC RNA served as the TCR library source. Researchers made TCR beta libraries by using iRepertoire HTBI primers and running Arm-PCR on CDR3 regions. TCRdb re-derived calls from the multiplex PCR reads in MiXCR, one entry per CDR3 protein. The table includes 530,000 or so distinct CDR3 sequences, about 16% detected once. These sequences were also reported in another study, on T cells in Graves' hyperthyroidism and ophthalmopathy.

This clonotype was sampled from a man aged 18 to 29 with Graves disease. Sample: peripheral blood mononuclear cells (PBMCs), taken at new diagnosis, from a patient treated with antithyroid drugs.

The CDR3 loop is CASSPDRNYGYTF. The CDR3 bases are TGTGCCAGCAGCCCGGACAGAAACTATGGCTACACCTTC. The rearrangement uses TRBV7-3 and TRBJ1-2; possible D gene TRBD1, 6 bases. The germline CDR1 and CDR2 sequences are SGHTA and FQGTGA. Trimming shortened V by 5 bases and J by 2 bases, and 9 bases separated the two germline ends. This CDR3 region has 13 residues.